Listed below are T cell receptor beta chains from one sample, sequenced in a study of human T cells and chemical hapten exposure. One entry per CDR3 protein results from TCRdb running MiXCR on the RACE reads. The repertoire consists of approximately 80,000 distinct CDR3 sequences, with about 8% occurring once and the leading ten covering 1.5% to 1.8%. Here the sequenced sample was whole blood, taken in connection with sensitization to the hapten diphenylcyclopropenone (DPC). The receptor set was obtained from a woman aged 30 to 39 with alopecia areata. Some clones in this sample may be carry-over from other donors' samples. CDR3s include the opening cysteine and the closing phenylalanine or tryptophan. A D gene is named only where the DNA matches it firmly. Not all rows give a size; the values are once, few, many and, for expanded clones, a class.

>TRBJ2-3|TRBD1|many|TRBV12-5
CASGSPWGTGFTDTQYF
TGTGCTAGTGGTTCCCCGTGGGGGACAGGATTCACAGATACGCAGTATTTT
>TRBJ1-2|TRBD1|few|TRBV3-1
CASSQVQNSGQNYGYTF
TGTGCCAGCAGCCAAGTACAAAATTCGGGACAGAATTATGGCTACACCTTC
>TRBJ1-5|.|.|TRBV7-9
CASSLDGGGQPQHF
TGTGCCAGCAGCTTGGACGGTGGGGGTCAGCCCCAGCATTTT
>TRBJ2-1|TRBD2|.|TRBV6-6
CASRRTSGGAKSYNEQFF
TGTGCCAGCAGACGTACTAGCGGGGGGGCGAAATCCTACAATGAGCAGTTCTTC
>TRBJ1-1|.|few|TRBV7-9
CASSARRFGDTEAFF
TGTGCCAGCAGCGCCCGTCGGTTCGGGGACACTGAAGCTTTCTTT
>TRBJ1-4|TRBD1|many|TRBV12-3/TRBV12-4
CASSLQGTSNEKLFF
TGCGCCAGCAGTCTACAGGGGACATCTAATGAAAAACTGTTTTTT
>TRBJ2-7|TRBD2|many|TRBV6-1
CASYSGRSSYF
TGTGCCAGCTATTCCGGGAGGAGCTCCTACTTC
>TRBJ2-3|.|few|TRBV7-9
CASSLENPTDTQYF
TGTGCCAGCAGCTTAGAAAACCCCACAGATACGCAGTATTTT
>TRBJ2-3|.|many|TRBV5-6
CASSLLFGGYMAGTDTQYF
TGTGCCAGCAGCCTCCTGTTTGGCGGGTACATGGCCGGCACAGATACGCAGTATTTT
>TRBJ2-2|.|many|TRBV5-1
CASSLRANTGELFF
TGCGCCAGCAGCTTGCGGGCAAACACCGGGGAGCTGTTTTTT
>TRBJ1-5|TRBD1|many|TRBV20-1
CSAKTGNQPQHF
TGCAGTGCCAAGACAGGGAATCAGCCCCAGCATTTT
>TRBJ1-1|.|many|TRBV29-1
CSAVTVNLNTEAFF
TGCAGCGCCGTCACCGTAAACCTGAACACTGAAGCTTTCTTT
>TRBJ2-1|TRBD2|few|TRBV20-1
CSARRRGVNEQFF
TGCAGTGCCCGGCGGCGGGGGGTCAATGAGCAGTTCTTC
>TRBJ1-5|TRBD1|once|TRBV2
CASTRQGEQPQHF
TGTGCCAGCACCAGACAGGGAGAACAGCCCCAGCATTTT
>TRBJ1-6|.|few|TRBV5-1
CASSLELQGGNSPLHF
TGCGCCAGCAGCTTGGAACTACAGGGAGGGAATTCACCCCTCCACTTT
>TRBJ2-7|TRBD1|many|TRBV20-1
CSARHGTGNYEQYF
TGCAGTGCTAGACACGGGACAGGGAACTACGAGCAGTACTTC
>TRBJ1-3|.|few|TRBV2
CASRAGGSGNTIYF
TGTGCCAGCAGGGCAGGCGGCTCTGGAAACACCATATATTTT
>TRBJ1-1|TRBD1|.|TRBV12-3/TRBV12-4
CASSTGGYSSGEAFF
TGTGCCAGCAGTACAGGGGGTTATTCTTCGGGTGAAGCTTTCTTT
>TRBJ2-5|TRBD1|many|TRBV29-1
CSVAGQGASRETQYF
TGCAGCGTTGCCGGACAGGGGGCGAGTAGAGAGACCCAGTACTTC
>TRBJ2-7|.|.|TRBV6-6
CASSYALVGQYF
TGTGCCAGCAGTTACGCGCTAGTAGGGCAGTACTTC
>TRBJ1-1|.|many|TRBV7-9
CASSLLGGEAFF
TGTGCCAGCAGCTTATTGGGGGGGGAAGCTTTCTTT
>TRBJ2-3|TRBD1|many|TRBV5-1
CASSNRQGALHTDTQYF
TGCGCCAGCAGCAACCGCCAGGGGGCACTGCATACAGATACGCAGTATTTT
>TRBJ2-7|.|few|TRBV7-2
CASSWGTLYEQYF
TGTGCCAGCAGCTGGGGGACGCTCTACGAGCAGTACTTC
>TRBJ2-1|TRBD2|many|TRBV6-1
CASSEYPGGYNEQFF
TGTGCCAGCAGTGAATATCCGGGGGGATACAATGAGCAGTTCTTC
>TRBJ1-5|TRBD1|.|TRBV5-1
CASSEQGGNQPQHF
TGCGCCAGCAGCGAACAGGGGGGCAATCAGCCCCAGCATTTT
>TRBJ1-5|TRBD1|.|TRBV18
CASSPPSRGGIGPQHF
TGTGCCAGCTCACCACCGAGCAGGGGGGGTATTGGGCCCCAGCATTTT
>TRBJ1-5|.|.|TRBV30
CAWSSVNQPQHF
TGTGCCTGGAGTTCGGTGAATCAGCCCCAGCATTTT
>TRBJ1-2|.|many|TRBV5-4
CASSDGTYTDLDGYTF
TGTGCCAGCAGTGATGGGACCTATACGGATCTGGATGGCTACACCTTC
>TRBJ2-3|TRBD1|few|TRBV11-2
CASSLEGGATDTQYF
TGTGCCAGCAGCTTAGAAGGGGGCGCGACAGATACGCAGTATTTT
>TRBJ1-1|.|many|TRBV12-3/TRBV12-4
CASSDGRVGKAFF
TGTGCCAGCAGTGACGGGCGCGTCGGAAAAGCTTTCTTT
>TRBJ2-1|.|few|TRBV12-3/TRBV12-4
CASSLNRRGEQFF
TGTGCCAGCAGTTTGAACAGGAGGGGTGAGCAGTTCTTC
>TRBJ2-1|.|many|TRBV19
CASSIESPRGRSYNEQFF
TGTGCCAGTAGTATAGAATCCCCCCGCGGTCGCTCCTACAATGAGCAGTTCTTC
>TRBJ2-2|TRBD1|few|TRBV25-1
CASSDRVGQGHTGELFF
TGTGCCAGCAGTGACCGGGTGGGACAGGGTCACACCGGGGAGCTGTTTTTT
>TRBJ1-4|.|.|TRBV11-2
CASSPTSHSTNEKLFF
TGTGCCAGCAGCCCGACATCACACTCAACTAATGAAAAACTGTTTTTT
>TRBJ2-1|.|few|TRBV5-1
CASRGISSYNEQFF
TGCGCCAGCAGGGGTATTAGCTCCTACAATGAGCAGTTCTTC
>TRBJ1-4|TRBD1|many|TRBV6-6
CASSSRQGIAANEKLFF
TGTGCCAGCAGTTCCCGACAGGGGATCGCAGCTAATGAAAAACTGTTTTTT
>TRBJ2-7|.|many|TRBV5-1
CASSPNAGTRSYEQYF
TGCGCCAGCAGCCCTAATGCCGGGACACGCTCCTACGAGCAGTACTTC
>TRBJ1-1|.|few|TRBV21-1
CASTLNGGRRTEAFF
TGTGCCAGCACCCTAAACGGGGGGCGCCGGACTGAAGCTTTCTTT
>TRBJ2-7|TRBD2|.|TRBV28
CASSLVLVASGTYEQYF
TGTGCCAGCAGTTTAGTCTTGGTGGCTAGCGGTACCTACGAGCAGTACTTC
>TRBJ2-1|.|many|TRBV25-1
CASSVSPRTEQFF
TGTGCCAGCAGTGTATCCCCTAGAACTGAGCAGTTCTTC
>TRBJ1-1|.|.|TRBV12-3/TRBV12-4
CASSLWEEAFF
TGTGCCAGCAGTTTATGGGAGGAAGCTTTCTTT
>TRBJ2-3|.|many|TRBV6-5
CASSYLDTQYF
TGTGCCAGCAGTTACTTAGATACGCAGTATTTT
>TRBJ2-1|.|.|TRBV20-1
CSAKGGHEQFF
TGCAGTGCTAAAGGGGGACATGAGCAGTTCTTC
>TRBJ1-5|TRBD1|many|TRBV7-6
CASSLVWTGRYQPQHF
TGTGCCAGCAGCTTGGTTTGGACAGGACGGTATCAGCCCCAGCATTTT
>TRBJ1-2|.|few|TRBV7-2
CASSLAVTEFNYGYTF
TGTGCCAGCAGCTTAGCCGTCACAGAATTTAACTATGGCTACACCTTC
>TRBJ2-7|.|many|TRBV12-3/TRBV12-4
CASRGSYEQYF
TGTGCCAGCAGGGGGAGCTACGAGCAGTACTTC
>TRBJ1-1|.|few|TRBV2
CASSPVTKAEAFF
TGTGCCAGCAGTCCCGTGACGAAGGCTGAAGCTTTCTTT
>TRBJ2-7|.|few|TRBV6-2/TRBV6-3
CASRIRYEQYF
TGTGCCAGCAGGATCCGCTACGAGCAGTACTTC
>TRBJ1-1|.|.|TRBV6-5
CASRYGGRTEAFF
TGTGCCAGTCGGTACGGGGGGCGGACTGAAGCTTTCTTT
>TRBJ2-1|TRBD2|many|TRBV3-1
CASSQVGGAYNEQFF
TGTGCCAGCAGCCAAGTCGGGGGGGCTTACAATGAGCAGTTCTTC
>TRBJ2-2|.|.|TRBV24-1
CATSGGRVPDKNTGELFF
TGTGCCACCAGTGGTGGAAGAGTGCCCGACAAGAACACCGGGGAGCTGTTTTTT
>TRBJ2-1|TRBD2|medium-sized|TRBV7-9
CASSVTSGYNEQFF
TGTGCCAGCAGCGTCACTAGCGGTTACAATGAGCAGTTCTTC
>TRBJ1-6|TRBD1|.|TRBV12-3/TRBV12-4
CASGMDRDNSPLHF
TGTGCCAGCGGGATGGACAGGGATAATTCACCCCTCCACTTT
>TRBJ2-1|.|.|TRBV12-3/TRBV12-4
CASRRLGYNEQFF
TGTGCCAGCAGGCGACTAGGATACAATGAGCAGTTCTTC
>TRBJ1-1|.|few|TRBV5-4
CASSITGEAFF
TGTGCCAGCAGCATAACAGGGGAAGCTTTCTTT